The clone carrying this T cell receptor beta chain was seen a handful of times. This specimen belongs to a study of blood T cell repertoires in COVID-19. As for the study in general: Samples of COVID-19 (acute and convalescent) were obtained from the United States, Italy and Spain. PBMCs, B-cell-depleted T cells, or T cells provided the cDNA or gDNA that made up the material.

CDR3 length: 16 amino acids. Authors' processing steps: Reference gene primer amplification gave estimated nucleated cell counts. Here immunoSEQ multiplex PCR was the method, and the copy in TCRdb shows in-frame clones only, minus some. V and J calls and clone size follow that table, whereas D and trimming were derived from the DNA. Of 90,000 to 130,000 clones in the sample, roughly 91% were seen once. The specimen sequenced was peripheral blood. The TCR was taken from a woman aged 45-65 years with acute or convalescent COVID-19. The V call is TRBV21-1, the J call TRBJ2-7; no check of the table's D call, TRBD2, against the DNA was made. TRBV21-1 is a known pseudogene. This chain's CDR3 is CASSKGNLGRAYEQYF. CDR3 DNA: TGTGCCAGCAGCAAAGGAAACCTGGGGAGGGCCTACGAGCAGTACTTC.